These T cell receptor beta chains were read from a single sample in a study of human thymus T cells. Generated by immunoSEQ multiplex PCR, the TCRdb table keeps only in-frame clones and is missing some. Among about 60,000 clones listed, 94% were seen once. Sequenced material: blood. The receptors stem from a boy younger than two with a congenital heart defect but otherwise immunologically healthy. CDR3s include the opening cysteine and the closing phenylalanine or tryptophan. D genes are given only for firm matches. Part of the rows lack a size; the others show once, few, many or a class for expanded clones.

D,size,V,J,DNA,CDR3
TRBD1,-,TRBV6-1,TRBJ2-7,TGTGCCAGCAGTGAACCCGCCGACAGGGCGGCCTACGAGCAGTACTTC,CASSEPADRAAYEQYF
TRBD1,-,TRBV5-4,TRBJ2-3,TGTGCCAGCAATGACAGGGGGGGCCAGGCAGATACGCAGTATTTT,CASNDRGGQADTQYF
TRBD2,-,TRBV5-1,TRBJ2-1,TGCGCCAGCAGCCACACTAGCGGGGCCTACAATGAGCAGTTCTTC,CASSHTSGAYNEQFF
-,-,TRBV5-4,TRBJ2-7,TGTGCCAGCAGCTTGTCGCAGGGCAATTTCCACGAGCAGTACTTC,CASSLSQGNFHEQYF
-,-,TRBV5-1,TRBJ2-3,TGCGCCAGCATGGACCTGACTAGCACAGATACGCAGTATTTT,CASMDLTSTDTQYF
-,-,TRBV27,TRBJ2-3,TGTGCCAGCAGATCCCTGACTGGGGGAGCACCCGTGGGGACGCAGTATTTT,CASRSLTGGAPVGTQYF
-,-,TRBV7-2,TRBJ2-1,TGTGCCAGCAGCCCGGGGCTAGCTCCTTACAATGAGCAGTTCTTC,CASSPGLAPYNEQFF
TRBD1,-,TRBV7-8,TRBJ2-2,TGTGCCAGCAGCTTCCGGGACAGGGGAACCGGGGAGCTGTTTTTT,CASSFRDRGTGELFF
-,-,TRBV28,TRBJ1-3,TGTGCCAGCAGTTTTTCCTTTTGGGGTCCTGGAAACACCATATATTTT,CASSFSFWGPGNTIYF
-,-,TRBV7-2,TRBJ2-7,TGTGCCAGCAGCCACAACCGGGCAGCACCTCTCTACGAGCAGTACTTC,CASSHNRAAPLYEQYF
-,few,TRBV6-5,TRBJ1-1,TGTGCCATCAGTGACCCTACACCTAACACTGAAGCTTTCTTT,CAISDPTPNTEAFF
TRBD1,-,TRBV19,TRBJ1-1,TGTGCCAGTAGTCCCGGACAGGCTGAAGCTTTCTTT,CASSPGQAEAFF
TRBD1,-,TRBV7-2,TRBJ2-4,TGTGCCAGCAGTATTTCACGGATCTCAGGGGGAACTCAGTACTTC,CASSISRISGGTQYF
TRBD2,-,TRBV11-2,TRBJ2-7,TGTGCCAGCAGCTTAGATACTAGCGGATCCTACGAGCAGTACTTC,CASSLDTSGSYEQYF
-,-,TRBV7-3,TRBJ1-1,TGTGCCAGCAGCTTAGTGGGGAACACTGAAGCTTTCTTT,CASSLVGNTEAFF
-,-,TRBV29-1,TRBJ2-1,TGCAGCGTTGCCCCCGCAGAAGATTCCTACAATGAGCAGTTCTTC,CSVAPAEDSYNEQFF
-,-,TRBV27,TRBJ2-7,TGTGCCAGCAGTTTTTCTCCGGGACCGGTCTACGAGCAGTACTTC,CASSFSPGPVYEQYF
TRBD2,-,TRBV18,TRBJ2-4,TGTGCCAGCTCACCACCAGGACTAGCGGGAGATCACATTCAGTACTTC,CASSPPGLAGDHIQYF
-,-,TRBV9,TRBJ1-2,TGTGCCAGCAGCGTAGACCCGGGGCCTTATGGCTACACCTTC,CASSVDPGPYGYTF
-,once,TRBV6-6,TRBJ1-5,TGTGCCAGCAGTTACGTAGGTAGCAATCAGCCCCAGCATTTT,CASSYVGSNQPQHF
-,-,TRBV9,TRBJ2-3,TGTGCCAGCAGCGTATATGAGGGGGGCTGGACAGATACGCAGTATTTT,CASSVYEGGWTDTQYF
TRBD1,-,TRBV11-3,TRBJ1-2,TGTGCCAGCAGCTTAACCCCAGGACGCCGGGACAGGGACAGTGGCTACACCTTC,CASSLTPGRRDRDSGYTF
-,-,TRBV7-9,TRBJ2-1,TGTGCCAGCAGCTTAGAGGGACTCTCCTACAATGAGCAGTTCTTC,CASSLEGLSYNEQFF
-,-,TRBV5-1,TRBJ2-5,TGCGCCAGCAGCCTCCCGGGGTCAGAGACCCAGTACTTC,CASSLPGSETQYF
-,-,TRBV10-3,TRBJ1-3,TGTGCCATCAGTTTTCCCGGGGGGGACTCCCGCTCTGGAAACACCATATATTTT,CAISFPGGDSRSGNTIYF
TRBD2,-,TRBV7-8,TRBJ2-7,TGTGCCAGCAGCTTAGTACCGGGAGGAGACTACGAGCAGTACTTC,CASSLVPGGDYEQYF
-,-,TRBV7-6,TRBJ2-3,TGTGCCAGCAGCTCAGGGGTGTGGGGGACAGATACGCAGTATTTT,CASSSGVWGTDTQYF
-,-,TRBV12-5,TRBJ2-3,TGTGCTAGTGCGGGCCGCGGGACAGTACAGGCCCCTAGCACAGATACGCAGTATTTT,CASAGRGTVQAPSTDTQYF
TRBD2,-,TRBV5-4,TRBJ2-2,TGTGCCAGCAGCTTGCCCGGACTAGCGGGGAGGACCGGGGAGCTGTTTTTT,CASSLPGLAGRTGELFF
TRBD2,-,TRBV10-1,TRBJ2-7,TGCGCCAGCAGTGATTCAGCCGGGACTAGCACTCCCTACGAGCAGTACTTC,CASSDSAGTSTPYEQYF
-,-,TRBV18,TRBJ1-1,TGTGCCAGCTCAGGGGTAAGAACTGAAGCTTTCTTT,CASSGVRTEAFF
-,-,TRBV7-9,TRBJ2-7,TGTGCCAGCAGCACCTTTCAGGGGGGCGAGCAGTACTTC,CASSTFQGGEQYF
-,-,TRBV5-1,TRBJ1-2,TGCGCCAGCAGCTTAGGGAGGGGCAGGCCCGCTTATGGCTACACCTTC,CASSLGRGRPAYGYTF
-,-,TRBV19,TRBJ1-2,TGTGCCAGTAGTATAGACCGGGGCTATGGCTACACCTTC,CASSIDRGYGYTF
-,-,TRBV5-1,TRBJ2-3,TGCGCCAGCAGCTTGGAAAGGAGGACAGATACGCAGTATTTT,CASSLERRTDTQYF
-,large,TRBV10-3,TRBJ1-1,TGTGCCATCAGTGACGGAGGCGAAATGAACACTGAAGCTTTCTTT,CAISDGGEMNTEAFF
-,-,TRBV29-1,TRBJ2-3,TGCAGCGTTGAGTGGGTAGGAAGCACAGATACGCAGTATTTT,CSVEWVGSTDTQYF